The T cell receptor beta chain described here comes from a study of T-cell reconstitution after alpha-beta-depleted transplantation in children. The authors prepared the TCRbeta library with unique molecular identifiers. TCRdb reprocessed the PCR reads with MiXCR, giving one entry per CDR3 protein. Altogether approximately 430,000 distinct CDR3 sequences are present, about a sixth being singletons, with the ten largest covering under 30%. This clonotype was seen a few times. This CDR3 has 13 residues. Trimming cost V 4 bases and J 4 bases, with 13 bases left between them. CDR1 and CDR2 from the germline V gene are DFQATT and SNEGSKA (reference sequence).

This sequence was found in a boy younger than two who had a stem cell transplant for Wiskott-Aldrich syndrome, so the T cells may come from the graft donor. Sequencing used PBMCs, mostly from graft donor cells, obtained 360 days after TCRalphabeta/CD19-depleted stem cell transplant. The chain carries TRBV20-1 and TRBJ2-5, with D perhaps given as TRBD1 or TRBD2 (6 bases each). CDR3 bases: TGCAGTGCTATCCGGGGGCGCGGAGAGACCCAGTACTTC. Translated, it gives CSAIRGRGETQYF.